This T cell receptor (beta chain) was retrieved from a study of early T cells in non-severe SARS-CoV-2 infection. TCRdb re-called the 5' RACE reads with MiXCR, one entry per CDR3 protein. The sample has about 69,000 distinct CDR3 sequences, about 13% seen once. This clonotype was counted at least ten times. Germline CDR1 reads SGHRS; CDR2 reads YFSETQ. The CDR3 spans 14 residues. With 4 bases removed from V and 6 bases from J, the gap between germline ends came to 14 bases. Sequenced sample: whole blood. The chain uses TRBV5-1 and TRBJ1-5, with D possibly being TRBD1 (5 bases). The sequence derives from an adult who was a healthcare worker with PCR-confirmed SARS-CoV-2 infection or an uninfected control (not recorded which). For the CDR3, the DNA is TGCGCCAGCAGCCAACAGGTAGGGGCTCAGCCCCAGCATTTT. The encoded protein is CASSQQVGAQPQHF.